The rows below give T cell receptor beta chains drawn from one sample of a study of blood T cell repertoires in COVID-19. TCRdb's copy holds only in-frame clones and misses some; the assay was immunoSEQ multiplex PCR. The table shows around 200,000 clones, with about 90% occurring only once. The material sequenced was peripheral blood. The receptors originated from a man in his sixties or seventies with active or convalescent COVID-19. Both conserved end residues are part of each CDR3. The order of the fields is clone size, J gene, D gene, V gene, CDR3 DNA, CDR3 protein. A D gene is named only where the DNA matches it firmly. Clone size is not always given. Where it is, it says once, few, many or a class for expanded clones.

>-|TRBJ2-1|-|TRBV21-1
TGTGCCAGCAGCTACTTACCGGGACAGCGGGCCTACAATGAGCAGTTCTTC
CASSYLPGQRAYNEQFF
>-|TRBJ2-7|TRBD1|TRBV6-5
TGTGCCAGCAGTTACTCGCCGGGACAGCTCTCCTACGAGCAGTACTTC
CASSYSPGQLSYEQYF
>-|TRBJ2-1|TRBD2|TRBV7-2
TGTGCCAGCAGCCCCCAGAAGAGGGGACTAGCGGGAAATGAGCAGTTCTTC
CASSPQKRGLAGNEQFF
>-|TRBJ2-3|-|TRBV6-6
TGTGCCAGCAGTTCAGCAGATACGCAGTATTTT
CASSSADTQYF
>-|TRBJ1-2|-|TRBV5-1
TGCGCCAGCAGCCGGAGGGACGGCTCTAACTATGGCTACACCTTC
CASSRRDGSNYGYTF
>-|TRBJ2-5|TRBD1|TRBV9
TGTGCCAGCAGCCCCCGGGGACAGGGACAAGAGACCCAGTACTTC
CASSPRGQGQETQYF
>-|TRBJ2-7|-|TRBV6-2/TRBV6-3
TGTGCCAGCAGTGGCCACGGGAGCTCCTACGAGCAGTACTTC
CASSGHGSSYEQYF
>-|TRBJ1-6|TRBD1|TRBV9
TGTGCCAGCAGCTATAGACAGGGGGCAAGTTCACCCCTCCACTTT
CASSYRQGASSPLHF
>-|TRBJ1-1|-|TRBV28
TGTGCCAGCACCTCGTTCACGAAGGGACAGAACACTGAAGCTTTCTTT
CASTSFTKGQNTEAFF
>-|TRBJ1-1|-|TRBV30
TGTGCCTGGGGCTCACAAGAGAACACTGAAGCTTTCTTT
CAWGSQENTEAFF
>-|TRBJ1-5|TRBD1|TRBV30
TGTGCCTGGAAAGGCAGGGGGAGCAATCAGCCCCAGCATTTT
CAWKGRGSNQPQHF
>once|TRBJ2-5|-|TRBV4-3
TGCGCCAGCAGCCCCGGGCCGGGGGAGCAAGAGACCCAGTACTTC
CASSPGPGEQETQYF
>-|TRBJ1-2|TRBD1|TRBV5-1
TGCGCCAGCAGCTTGGAACCGGGACAGGGGGGACCTAACTATGGCTACACCTTC
CASSLEPGQGGPNYGYTF
>-|TRBJ2-3|TRBD2|TRBV28
TGTGCCAGCAGTTTCTTAGCGGGGGACACAGATACGCAGTATTTT
CASSFLAGDTDTQYF
>-|TRBJ2-3|-|TRBV18
TGTGCCAGCTCCGACACCAGTAGCACAGATACGCAGTATTTT
CASSDTSSTDTQYF
>-|TRBJ2-6|-|TRBV5-5
TGTGCCAGCAGCGCTCTGAGCTCTGGGGCCAACGTCCTGACTTTC
CASSALSSGANVLTF
>-|TRBJ2-2|-|TRBV7-2
TGTGCCAGCAGCCCACGAGGGACAATCGGGGAGCTGTTTTTT
CASSPRGTIGELFF
>-|TRBJ2-2|-|TRBV19
TGTGCCAGTAGTAAGCCGGGACTTATAAACACCGGGGAGCTGTTTTTT
CASSKPGLINTGELFF
>-|TRBJ2-7|-|TRBV2
TGTGCCAGCAGTCGGGCCTACGAGCAGTACTTC
CASSRAYEQYF
>-|TRBJ2-2|TRBD1|TRBV6-5
TGTGCCAGCAACCCGGACAGGGCGGGGGGGGAGCTGTTTTTT
CASNPDRAGGELFF
>-|TRBJ1-5|TRBD1|TRBV6-5
TGTGCCAGCAGCCCGGGACAGGGGGCAAATCAGCCCCAGCATTTT
CASSPGQGANQPQHF
>-|TRBJ1-2|-|TRBV6-5
TGTGCCAGCAGTTACTCCGAGGGAAACTATGGCTACACCTTC
CASSYSEGNYGYTF
>-|TRBJ2-6|-|TRBV3-1/TRBV3-2
TGTGCCAGCAGCCGGACAGATGGGGCCAACGTCCTGACTTTC
CASSRTDGANVLTF
>-|TRBJ2-7|-|TRBV6-2/TRBV6-3
TGTGCCAGCAGTTCCCCCCGGTTGAGACAATACGAGCAGTACTTC
CASSSPRLRQYEQYF